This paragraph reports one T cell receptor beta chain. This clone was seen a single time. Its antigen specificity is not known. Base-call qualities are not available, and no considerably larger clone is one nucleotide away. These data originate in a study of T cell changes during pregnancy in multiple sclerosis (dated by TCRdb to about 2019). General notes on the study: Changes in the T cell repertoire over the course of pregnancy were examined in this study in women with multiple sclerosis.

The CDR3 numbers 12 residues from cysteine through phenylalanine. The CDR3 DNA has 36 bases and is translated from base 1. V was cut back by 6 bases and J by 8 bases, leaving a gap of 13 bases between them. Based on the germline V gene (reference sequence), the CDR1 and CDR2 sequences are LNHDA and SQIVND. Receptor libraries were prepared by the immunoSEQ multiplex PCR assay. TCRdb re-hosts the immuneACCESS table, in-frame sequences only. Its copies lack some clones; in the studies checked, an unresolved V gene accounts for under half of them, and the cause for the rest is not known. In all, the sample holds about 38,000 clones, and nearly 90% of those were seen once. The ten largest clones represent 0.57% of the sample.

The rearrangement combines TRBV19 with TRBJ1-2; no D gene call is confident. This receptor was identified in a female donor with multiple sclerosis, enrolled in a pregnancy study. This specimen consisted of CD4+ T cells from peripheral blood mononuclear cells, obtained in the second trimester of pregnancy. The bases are TGTGCCAGTAGACCCCATCGAGGAGGCTACACCTTC. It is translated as CASRPHRGGYTF.